This T cell receptor beta chain is drawn from a study of blood T cell repertoires in COVID-19 (dated by TCRdb to about 2020). Some background on the complete study: The collaborator samples originated in the United States, Italy and Spain and spanned the acute and convalescent phases of COVID-19. The prospective study material was composed of cDNA or gDNA derived from T cells, B-cell-depleted T cells, or PBMCs. Subjects who had been exposed to COVID-19, were actively infected with it, or had recovered from it provided the deeply sampled blood TCRbeta repertoires that made up the dataset. The repertoires were released in a freely available public database intended as a resource for research on the immune response to SARS-CoV-2. The samples were drawn from two sources: the first 160 participants of the ongoing ImmuneRACE study, and 1,000 to 1,500 subjects contributed by 6 global collaborators. A de-identified subject ID, COVID-19 status, age in years and sex were almost always included in the sample metadata. Where HLA class I and class II types were available, the types were taken from metadata supplied by the sample provider, not from assay-based typing.

To note about this clone: The target of this receptor is not known. No qualities accompany the bases; no much larger clone lies one base away.

The immunoSEQ Assay, a bias-controlled multiplex PCR, was used to amplify TCRbeta CDR3 regions from genomic DNA. From the authors' description of their analysis: Nucleated cell counts per sample were estimated from amplification of reference gene primers within the assay. To quantify the absolute abundance of each unique TCRbeta CDR3 rearrangement, sequence reads were collapsed and filtered. For each sample, productive Simpson clonality was calculated as the square root of Simpson's diversity index across productive rearrangements. The table comes from immuneACCESS by way of TCRdb, which keeps in-frame sequences with V and J called. Part of the clones is missing from these tables; in studies checked, under half for an unresolved V gene and the rest for unknown reasons. V and J calls and clone size follow that table, whereas D and trimming were derived from the DNA. Recorded for this sample are roughly 16,000 clones; roughly four fifths of them occurred a single time. Around a fifth of the sample belongs to the ten largest clones.

Whole blood was collected in K2EDTA tubes by collaborating institutions according to the institutions' own protocols. Collaborator samples were shipped for TCRbeta analysis as frozen whole blood, isolated PBMCs, or DNA extracted from either sample type. CDR1 and CDR2 are read off the germline V gene (reference sequence) as LGHDT and YNNKEL. V drops 3 bases and J drops 1 base, leaving 6 bases in between. Measured from the cysteine to the phenylalanine, the CDR3 is 13 residues long. Only the CDR3 region is kept as DNA, spanning 39 bases read in frame from base 1. What the work shows at the level of the full study, not this receptor alone: Clinical and demographic metadata were provided uncurated, with the amount varying by source and participant.

This TCR came from an elderly man with active COVID-19. Sequencing was done on a sample of peripheral blood. The sequence links TRBV3-1 (or the pseudogene TRBV3-2) to TRBJ1-2; TRBD1 is perhaps the D gene, given 5 matching bases. The CDR3 is CASSQGGNYGYTF. The DNA sequence follows: TGTGCCAGCAGCCAGGGGGGTAACTATGGCTACACCTTC.